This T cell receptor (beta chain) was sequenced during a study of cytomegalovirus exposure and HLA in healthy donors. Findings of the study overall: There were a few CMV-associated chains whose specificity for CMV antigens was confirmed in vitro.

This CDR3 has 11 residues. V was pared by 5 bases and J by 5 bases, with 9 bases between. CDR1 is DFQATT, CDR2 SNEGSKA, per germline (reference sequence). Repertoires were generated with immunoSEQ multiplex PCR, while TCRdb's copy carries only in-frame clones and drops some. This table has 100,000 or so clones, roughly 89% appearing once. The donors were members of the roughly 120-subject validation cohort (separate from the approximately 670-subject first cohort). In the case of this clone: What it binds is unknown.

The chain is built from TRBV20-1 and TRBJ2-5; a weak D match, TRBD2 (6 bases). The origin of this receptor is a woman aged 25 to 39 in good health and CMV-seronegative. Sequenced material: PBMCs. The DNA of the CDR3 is TGCAGTGCTGGACTACAGGAGACCCAGTACTTC. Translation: CSAGLQETQYF.